The 27 T cell receptor beta chains below come from one sample, sequenced in a study of blood T cell repertoires in COVID-19. The protocol was immunoSEQ multiplex PCR, while the TCRdb copy is restricted to in-frame clones and leaves out a portion. Among just under 350,000 clones listed, 80% to 90% were seen once. Source material: peripheral blood. Source of these receptors: a woman between 45 and 60 years old with COVID-19, enrolled during active disease.

V and J are TRBV6-5 and TRBJ1-6; 11 bases line up with TRBD1. CDR3 length: 15 amino acids. Trimming at V came to 5 bases and at J to 8 bases, leaving 5 bases not matched to a gene. The germline CDR1 and CDR2 sequences are MNHEY and SVGAGI. CDR3 loop: CASSRGQGGDSPLHF. The CDR3 region has the DNA TGTGCCAGCAGTAGGGGACAGGGGGGTGATTCACCCCTCCACTTT.

The chain combines TRBV18 with TRBJ2-7; 11 bases line up with TRBD2. Germline CDR1 and CDR2: KGHSH and LQKENI. The CDR3 contains 16 residues. V lost 1 base and J lost 6; bases outside the gene matches: 8. CDR3 DNA: TGTGCCAGCTCACCACGAGGGACTAGCGGTTTCGCCGAGCAGTACTTC. It yields the protein CASSPRGTSGFAEQYF. Full variable domain (remainder filled in from reference TRBV18 and TRBJ2-7): NAGVMQNPRHLVRRRGQEARLRCSPMKGHSHVYWYRQLPEEGLKFMVYLQKENIIDESGMPKERFSAEFPKEGPSILRIQQVVRGDSAAYFCASSPRGTSGFAEQYFGPGTRLTVT.

The chain links TRBV5-1 to TRBJ1-4, with D uncertain. The germline CDR1 and CDR2 sequences are SGHRS and YFSETQ. Trimming stripped 4 bases from V and 2 bases from J, with 12 bases between. This CDR3 is built from 15 residues. The CDR3 sequence: CASSTGPSTNEKLFF. The CDR3 nucleotides read TGCGCCAGCAGCACTGGTCCCTCTACTAATGAAAAACTGTTTTTT.

This rearrangement joins TRBV29-1 to TRBJ1-1; possibly TRBD1 for D (6 bases). CDR1 and CDR2 from the germline V gene are SQVTM and ANQGSEA. Deletions cut 0 bases from V and 0 bases from J, with 8 bases between. The CDR3 is made up of 14 amino acids. CDR3 nucleotides: TGCAGCGTTGAAGATCAGGGGCTGAACACTGAAGCTTTCTTT. It translates to CSVEDQGLNTEAFF. Filled out from reference TRBV29-1 and TRBJ1-1, the complete variable domain reads SAVISQKPSRDICQRGTSLTIQCQVDSQVTMMFWYRQQPGQSLTLIATANQGSEATYESGFVIDKFPISRPNLTFSTLTVSNMSPEDSSIYLCSVEDQGLNTEAFFGQGTRLTVV.

The chain links TRBV7-2 to TRBJ2-6, with D tentatively TRBD2 (5 bases). Germline V gene lookup returns CDR1 SGHTA and CDR2 FQGNSA. The V end was cut by 3 bases, the J end by 0 bases, with 15 bases between. The CDR3 is 18 residues long. CDR3 residues: CASSFGKTRGSGANVLTF. CDR3 in DNA: TGTGCCAGCAGCTTCGGCAAAACTAGAGGCTCTGGGGCCAACGTCCTGACTTTC.

The rearrangement uses TRBV27 and TRBJ1-2; TRBD1 is a possible D gene (6 bases). V was trimmed by 3 bases and J by 2 bases, leaving 13 bases between them. The germline V gene encodes CDR1 MNHEY and CDR2 SMNVEV (reference sequence). There are 15 residues in the CDR3. As DNA, the CDR3 is TGTGCCAGCAGTTTTTCGGGCAGGGGAAACTATGGCTACACCTTC. Translated: CASSFSGRGNYGYTF.

This clone was recorded a few times. This rearrangement joins TRBV11-3 to TRBJ2-7; the D gene is possibly TRBD1 (6 bases). The CDR3 consists of 15 residues. Trimming stripped 4 bases from V and 3 bases from J, with 16 bases between. Germline CDR1 reads SGHNT; CDR2 reads YENEEA. DNA of the CDR3: TGTGCCAGCAGCTCCCGACAGGCGCTTGACTACGAGCAGTACTTC. Translated, it gives CASSSRQALDYEQYF.

This sequence joins TRBV3-1 (or the pseudogene TRBV3-2) and TRBJ2-2; D not certain. Germline-derived CDR1 and CDR2 are LGHDT and YNNKEL (reference sequence). V was trimmed by 4 bases and J by 3 bases, leaving 9 bases between them. CDR3 length: 14 amino acids. The CDR3 DNA is TGTGCCAGCAGCCTTCCGGGTGACACCGGGGAGCTGTTTTTT. Its translation is CASSLPGDTGELFF.

Here the CDR3 reads CASSQLGLAGERAQYF. Written as DNA, the CDR3 is TGTGCCAGCAGTCAACTGGGACTAGCGGGAGAGCGGGCGCAGTATTTT. This sequence joins TRBV6-2 or TRBV6-3 and TRBJ2-3, with 14 bases that match TRBD2. Germline assignment: CDR1 MNHEY and CDR2 SVGEGT. V trimming: 5 bases; J trimming: 10 bases; junction bases outside the gene matches: 11. The CDR3 contains 16 residues.

Concerning this clone: This CDR3 is also generated by other DNA sequences in the sample. The chain recombines TRBV3-1 (or the pseudogene TRBV3-2) with TRBJ2-5; 7 bases align to TRBD2. After removal of 6 bases from V and 3 bases from J, the junction contained 7 bases not matched to a gene. The CDR3 is made up of 14 amino acids. Germline-derived CDR1 and CDR2 are LGHDT and YNNKEL (reference sequence). CDR3 coding DNA: TGTGCCAGCAGTAATAGGCTAGCGGAAGAGACCCAGTACTTC. Its translation: CASSNRLAEETQYF.

The rearrangement joins TRBV24-1 to TRBJ2-1; D gene ambiguous. Germline V gives CDR1 KGHDR, CDR2 SFDVKD. The CDR3 sequence is 12 residues long. Trimming removed 4 bases from V and 10 bases from J, with 10 bases in between. CDR3 in amino acids: CATSDYDSEQFF. CDR3 in DNA: TGTGCCACCAGTGACTACGACTCAGAGCAGTTCTTC.

V is TRBV18 and J is TRBJ1-4, with D possibly matching TRBD1 (5 bases). The germline V gene encodes CDR1 KGHSH and CDR2 LQKENI. The CDR3 is 16 residues long. V was trimmed by 4 bases and J by 7 bases, leaving 19 bases between them. The CDR3 region is CASSRSAGRSAEKLFF. The CDR3 DNA reads TGTGCCAGCTCACGATCCGCAGGGCGGAGTGCTGAAAAACTGTTTTTT.

This clone was seen just once. The chain couples TRBV4-2 to TRBJ1-1, with D hard to call. Germline V gene sequence: CDR1 LGHNA, CDR2 YNFKEQ. This CDR3 is 15 amino acids long. Trimming took off 0 bases at V and 1 base at J, with 9 bases between the two ends. In nucleotides, the CDR3 is TGTGCCAGCAGCCAAGAATTGGCCAGGAACACTGAAGCTTTCTTT. As protein: CASSQELARNTEAFF.

This rearrangement joins TRBV6-1 to TRBJ2-1; 11 positions agree with TRBD2. The CDR3 runs 15 residues. The germline V gene has CDR1 MNHNS and CDR2 SASEGT. V trimming: 2 bases; J trimming: 10 bases; junction bases outside the gene matches: 7. Here the CDR3 reads CASSEMGLAALEQFF. The CDR3 DNA sequence: TGTGCCAGCAGTGAAATGGGACTAGCGGCCCTGGAGCAGTTCTTC.

V gene TRBV27 combines with J gene TRBJ1-1; TRBD1 matches at 7 bases. Trimming removed 8 bases from V and 5 bases from J; junction bases left unmatched: 11. This CDR3 comprises 14 residues. The V gene's germline CDR1 is MNHEY and CDR2 SMNVEV (reference sequence). Here the CDR3 reads CASHPRGRGTEAFF. The DNA for the CDR3 is TGTGCCAGCCATCCCAGGGGGAGAGGGACTGAAGCTTTCTTT.

The chain couples TRBV5-5 to TRBJ1-1; a possible D gene is TRBD1 (5 bases). The CDR3 is made up of 15 amino acids. Trimming removed 4 bases at V and 3 bases at J, with 16 bases between. Germline lookup yields CDR1 SGHKS and CDR2 YYEKEE (reference sequence). The CDR3 sequence: CASSPRGGRDTEAFF. CDR3 coding DNA: TGTGCCAGCAGCCCGCGGGGGGGACGGGACACTGAAGCTTTCTTT.

The V and J genes are TRBV18 and TRBJ2-2; TRBD2 agrees at 14 bases. The CDR3 is 18 residues long. V lost 3 bases, J lost 2 bases, and 5 bases stayed unmatched. CDR1 and CDR2 (germline): KGHSH, LQKENI. CDR3: CASSPAGLAGGNTGELFF. As DNA, the CDR3 is TGTGCCAGCTCACCCGCTGGACTAGCGGGAGGCAACACCGGGGAGCTGTTTTTT.

This chain uses TRBV19 with TRBJ1-2, with 7 bases that match TRBD1. This CDR3 has 14 residues. V trimming: 0 bases; J trimming: 8 bases; junction bases outside the gene matches: 6. Germline CDR1 LNHDA, CDR2 SQIVND (reference sequence). DNA of the CDR3: TGTGCCAGTAGTATAGAAAGACAGGGAGGAGGCTACACCTTC. Translated: CASSIERQGGGYTF. The full variable domain, in which reference TRBV19 and TRBJ1-2 provide the parts outside the CDR3, is DGGITQSPKYLFRKEGQNVTLSCEQNLNHDAMYWYRQDPGQGLRLIYYSQIVNDFQKGDIAEGYSVSREKKESFPLTVTSAQKNPTAFYLCASSIERQGGGYTFGSGTRLTVV.

The V call is TRBV5-4, the J call TRBJ2-5; 9 bases fit TRBD1. Per germline, CDR1 SGHNT and CDR2 YYREEE (reference sequence). Losses at the gene ends were 4 bases for V and 4 bases for J; bases not matched to a gene: 8. This CDR3 has 15 residues. The CDR3 DNA reads as TGTGCCAGCAGCCCCCCACAGGGGGCCAGAGAGACCCAGTACTTC. Its translation: CASSPPQGARETQYF.

The J gene is TRBJ2-3, the V gene TRBV10-1; the D gene is possibly TRBD1 (6 bases). The germline V and J ends were trimmed by 6 bases and 7 bases, with 14 bases remaining between them. The CDR3 sequence is 13 residues long. Looked up from germline, CDR1 is WNHNN and CDR2 is SYGVQD (reference sequence). In nucleotides, the CDR3 is TGCGCCAGCAGCCAACCGGGACAATATACGCAGTATTTT. As protein: CASSQPGQYTQYF.

This clone has only one observation. DNA of the CDR3: TGTGCCAGCAGTCTGTATCAGGGTTATGAGCAGTTCTTC. It yields the protein CASSLYQGYEQFF. The chain uses TRBV6-5 and TRBJ2-1; D possibly corresponds to TRBD1 (5 bases). Trimming shortened V by 5 bases and J by 8 bases, and 13 bases separated the two germline ends. This CDR3 comprises 13 residues. Per the germline V gene, CDR1 is MNHEY and CDR2 is SVGAGI.

CDR3 sequence reads: CASSYGDRPTYEQYF. CDR3 nucleotides: TGTGCCAGCAGTTACGGCGACAGGCCGACCTACGAGCAGTACTTC. The chain uses TRBV6-5 and TRBJ2-7, with TRBD1 as a possible D gene (6 bases). The CDR3 is 15 amino acids. Trimming left V 2 bases short and J 2 bases short, with 13 bases between. CDR1 and CDR2 from the germline V gene are MNHEY and SVGAGI.

This chain links TRBV5-1 with TRBJ1-4; 8 bases line up with TRBD1. This CDR3 has 17 amino acids. Germline lookup yields CDR1 SGHRS and CDR2 YFSETQ. J was trimmed by 2 bases and V by 0 bases; bases with no gene match: 6. The CDR3 sequence: CASSLEGQGGTNEKLFF. CDR3 in DNA: TGCGCCAGCAGCTTGGAAGGACAGGGCGGTACTAATGAAAAACTGTTTTTT.

This clone was seen only once. The CDR3 sequence is CASSGGTSGRAVNEQFF. Written as DNA, the CDR3 is TGCGCCAGCAGTGGCGGGACTAGCGGGAGGGCAGTCAATGAGCAGTTCTTC. The rearrangement uses TRBV10-1 and TRBJ2-1; TRBD2 matches 16 bases. The germline CDR1 and CDR2 sequences are WNHNN and SYGVQD (reference sequence). The CDR3 is made up of 17 amino acids. V gave up 4 bases and J gave up 6 bases; unmatched junction bases: 6.

DNA of the CDR3: TGTGCCAGTAGCCCATGGGAGCCTGGCAATGAGCAGTTCTTC. Translating gives CASSPWEPGNEQFF. The chain has TRBV19 and TRBJ2-1; maybe TRBD2 (5 bases). The CDR3 spans 14 residues. Per germline, CDR1 LNHDA and CDR2 SQIVND (reference sequence). Deletions cut 6 bases from V and 6 bases from J, with 15 bases between.

The V gene is TRBV19, the J gene TRBJ1-1, with TRBD1 as a possible D gene (6 bases). The ends were cut back, 11 bases at V and 4 bases at J, with 17 bases in the middle. The CDR3 consists of 13 residues. Per germline, CDR1 LNHDA and CDR2 SQIVND (reference sequence). The CDR3 sequence is CASSTGMGTEAFF. The CDR3 bases are TGTGCCTCATCGACAGGAATGGGCACTGAAGCTTTCTTT.

The chain uses TRBV30 and TRBJ2-3, with 8 bases aligning to TRBD2. The CDR3 spans 14 residues. The germline V gene has CDR1 GTSNPN and CDR2 SVGIG (reference sequence). Losses at the gene ends were 1 base for V and 4 bases for J; bases not matched to a gene: 4. In DNA form, the CDR3 reads TGTGCCTGGAGTGGCAGCGGGAGAGCAGATACGCAGTATTTT. Translating it yields CAWSGSGRADTQYF.